This TCR beta chain is drawn from a study of T-cell memory formation after mild COVID-19. This clonotype was detected only a few times. The 5'RACE method, run with constant-segment primers, produced TCR alpha and TCR beta cDNA libraries (carrying sample barcodes and UMIs). TCRdb independently ran MiXCR on the 5' RACE reads; one entry per CDR3 protein. The sample includes about 62,000 distinct CDR3 sequences, over 8.5% of them seen just once. Germline lookup yields CDR1 SGDLS and CDR2 YYNGEE. V was clipped by 0 bases and J by 3 bases, with 4 bases between them. This CDR3 spans 14 amino acids. The specimen sequenced was PBMCs or a T cell subset sorted from them (not recorded which). The genes are TRBV9 and TRBJ2-6; D is unclear. This receptor was identified in a man younger than 35 who had mild COVID-19 (a few samples of this study predate the infection). Cell type and time point are not known. The CDR3 protein is CASSVELGANVLTF. The CDR3 coding sequence is TGTGCCAGCAGCGTAGAACTTGGGGCCAACGTCCTGACTTTC.